These T cell receptor beta chains were read from a single sample in a study of blood T cell repertoires in COVID-19. Assay used: immunoSEQ multiplex PCR; TCRdb lists only in-frame clones, some missing. The table records about 360,000 clones, 75% to 90% of them present only once. Material: peripheral blood. Receptor source: a woman in her sixties with COVID-19, enrolled during active disease. CDR3s include the opening cysteine and the closing phenylalanine or tryptophan. D genes are given only for firm matches.

V	D	J	CDR3
TRBV9	TRBD1	TRBJ2-7	CASSIRPGTGGSYEQYF
TRBV11-2	TRBD2	TRBJ2-1	CASSTRTSGGLSSYNEQFF
TRBV29-1	.	TRBJ1-4	CSVDGQGNEKLFF
TRBV14	.	TRBJ1-3	CASSPGSGNTIYF
TRBV9	TRBD2	TRBJ2-3	CASSVGTSGGTTSTDTQYF
TRBV2	.	TRBJ1-3	CASTVRPRDTIYF
TRBV7-3	TRBD2	TRBJ2-2	CASSSGTSAGELFF
TRBV5-6	.	TRBJ1-2	CASTRGGLNYGYTF
TRBV9	TRBD2	TRBJ2-1	CASSGRLAGELYNEQFF
TRBV27	.	TRBJ1-2	CASKKTTDSYGYTF
TRBV5-6	TRBD2	TRBJ2-6	CASSLLALPSGANVLTF
TRBV12-3/TRBV12-4	.	TRBJ1-2	CASSLAGGSGYTF
TRBV7-8	TRBD2	TRBJ2-7	CASSRGGSGGYEQYF
TRBV12-3/TRBV12-4	.	TRBJ2-1	CASALIRGGEQFF
TRBV5-8	TRBD1	TRBJ2-1	CATSDRGSFYYNEQFF
TRBV2	.	TRBJ1-2	CAGLSLRGGYTF
TRBV6-1	TRBD2	TRBJ2-1	CASSESGGYEQFF
TRBV27	.	TRBJ1-1	CASTKTSVEGSGTEAFF
TRBV5-1	.	TRBJ2-3	CASSLGDRFADTQYF
TRBV5-1	TRBD1	TRBJ2-7	CASSLGDRPEQYF
TRBV30	.	TRBJ2-7	CAWSEKSSYEQYF
TRBV4-2	.	TRBJ2-3	CASSQEYGDTQYF
TRBV6-5	.	TRBJ2-7	CASSNQGRSYEQYF
TRBV6-6	.	TRBJ1-5	CASSHDRRYQPQHF
TRBV7-5	.	TRBJ1-1	CVRSFNNSGGHTEAFF
TRBV7-3	TRBD2	TRBJ2-3	CASSLDLAGGPMGQYF
TRBV11-3	TRBD2	TRBJ2-5	CASSLDYGPSGIQETQYF
TRBV19	.	TRBJ1-1	CASSMFEGMNTEAFF